The next 18 T cell receptor beta chains were all read from a single sample in a study of tumor T cells in aggressive B-cell lymphoma. Measured with immunoSEQ multiplex PCR; TCRdb has only the in-frame clones, and not every one. The data show 1,500 to 2,000 clones, approximately 91% seen once. The sequenced sample consisted of tumor tissue. The receptors stem from an adult with diffuse large B cell lymphoma.

The J gene is TRBJ2-7, the V gene TRBV18, with 8 positions matching TRBD1. V gave up 4 bases and J gave up 5 bases; unmatched junction bases: 4. Germline-derived CDR1 and CDR2 are KGHSH and LQKENI. This CDR3 is built from 13 residues. DNA of the CDR3: TGTGCCAGCTCACAACAGGGGGGAAACGAGCAGTACTTC. It encodes CASSQQGGNEQYF.

CDR3 DNA: TGTGCCAGCAGCTGGGGGGACAGGGCGCAGCCCCAGCATTTT. The encoded protein is CASSWGDRAQPQHF. This rearrangement joins TRBV5-6 to TRBJ1-5; 9 nucleotides match TRBD1. The CDR3 is made up of 14 amino acids. Trimming took 3 bases from V and 7 from J; bases not matched to a gene: 5. CDR1 SGHDT and CDR2 YYEEEE come from the germline V gene.

The chain uses TRBV2 and TRBJ1-2; TRBD1 matches 8 bases. The CDR3 totals 13 residues. Trimming took 9 bases from V and 4 from J; bases not matched to a gene: 7. Germline CDR1 reads SNHLY; CDR2 reads FYNNEI. The CDR3 spells CASRDRITYGYTF. The CDR3 DNA is TGTGCCAGTCGGGACAGGATTACCTATGGCTACACCTTC. Supplemented by reference TRBV2 and TRBJ1-2, the full variable domain reads EPEVTQTPSHQVTQMGQEVILRCVPISNHLYFYWYRQILGQKVEFLVSFYNNEISEKSEIFDDQFSVERPDGSNFTLKIRSTKLEDSAMYFCASRDRITYGYTFGSGTRLTVV.

This chain uses TRBV7-2 with TRBJ1-2; D is undetermined. Germline lookup yields CDR1 SGHTA and CDR2 FQGNSA. V lost 3 bases and J 7 bases, leaving 15 bases between the germline ends. This CDR3 spans 14 amino acids. CDR3 loop: CASSLESPFGGYTF. DNA for the CDR3: TGTGCCAGCAGCTTGGAGTCTCCCTTCGGTGGCTACACCTTC.

The rearrangement joins TRBV6-6 to TRBJ2-5, with D possibly TRBD1 on 5 matching bases. The CDR3 contains 14 residues. Deletions cut 6 bases from V and 5 bases from J, with 16 bases between. CDR1 is MNHNY and CDR2 is SVGAGI in the germline V gene (reference sequence). The CDR3 here is CASSQGFLFETQYF. The CDR3 DNA follows: TGTGCCAGCAGCCAGGGTTTTCTCTTTGAGACCCAGTACTTC.

The chain links TRBV7-6 to TRBJ2-7; D remains ambiguous. The germline CDR1 and CDR2 sequences are SGHVS and FNYEAQ. The CDR3 has 13 amino acids. Trimming removed 5 bases from V and 1 base from J, with 9 bases in between. The CDR3 nucleotides are TGTGCCAGCAGCAAATCTGTTTCCTACGAGCAGTACTTC. This gives the protein CASSKSVSYEQYF.

The V gene is TRBV5-1, the J gene TRBJ2-2, with 8 bases aligning to TRBD1. The CDR3 covers 15 residues. Germline V CDR1 and CDR2: SGHRS, YFSETQ. J gave up 3 bases and V 2 bases, and 3 bases lay outside the gene matches. As DNA, the CDR3 is TGCGCCAGCAGCTTTGGACAGGGTGACACCGGGGAGCTGTTTTTT. This codes for CASSFGQGDTGELFF.

J is TRBJ2-7 and V is TRBV6-5, with a weak D call TRBD1 (6 bases). This CDR3 comprises 12 residues. V was cut by 4 bases and J by 3 bases, with 7 bases left in between. CDR1 MNHEY and CDR2 SVGAGI come from the germline V gene. The CDR3 DNA reads TGTGCCAGCAGTTCAGGGGACTACGAGCAGTACTTC. Translation: CASSSGDYEQYF.

The rearrangement links TRBV7-8 to TRBJ1-2; TRBD1 matches at 8 bases. Per the germline V gene, CDR1 is SGHVS and CDR2 is FQNEAQ. The CDR3 extends over 14 amino acids. Losses at the gene ends were 10 bases for V and 0 bases for J; bases not matched to a gene: 7. The CDR3 DNA reads TGTGCCACCATGCCAGGGGGCTCTAACTATGGCTACACCTTC. It yields the protein CATMPGGSNYGYTF.

The J gene is TRBJ2-7, the V gene TRBV7-9, with 10 bases identical to TRBD1. V was pared by 2 bases and J by 6 bases, with 4 bases of the junction left unmatched. Germline CDR1 is SEHNR and CDR2 is FQNEAQ (reference sequence). The CDR3 has 14 residues. CDR3 amino acids: CASSLTGTGVEQYF. Here the CDR3 DNA reads TGTGCCAGCAGCTTAACCGGGACAGGGGTCGAGCAGTACTTC.

The genes are TRBV11-2 and TRBJ1-2; a weak D match, TRBD1 (5 bases). The CDR3 sequence is 14 residues long. CDR1 SGHAT and CDR2 FQNNGV come from the germline V gene. V was trimmed by 4 bases and J by 2 bases, leaving 11 bases between them. The CDR3 DNA reads as TGTGCCAGCAGCTCCAGAGCAGGGAACTATGGCTACACCTTC. Translation gives CASSSRAGNYGYTF.

The chain carries TRBV4-2 and TRBJ2-5; 7 bases match TRBD2. CDR1 LGHNA and CDR2 YNFKEQ come from the germline V gene. The CDR3 is 16 amino acids. The V segment lost 4 bases and the J segment 4 bases; nucleotides outside the gene matches: 12. The DNA of the CDR3 is TGTGCCAGCAGCCCCCACGCGCGCGGGGGACGAGAGACCCAGTACTTC. Translating gives CASSPHARGGRETQYF.

This clone was counted a single time. This chain connects TRBV9 to TRBJ2-3; TRBD2 might be the D (6 bases). V shed 7 bases and J shed 2 bases, with 11 bases lying between them. The CDR3 loop spans 13 amino acids. Germline CDR1 SGDLS, CDR2 YYNGEE. DNA of the CDR3: TGTGCCAGCCGTGGGGGGAACACAGATACGCAGTATTTT. Translation gives CASRGGNTDTQYF.

J is TRBJ2-7 and V is TRBV6-5; maybe TRBD2 (5 bases). Germline V gene sequence: CDR1 MNHEY, CDR2 SVGAGI. The CDR3 length is 16 residues. Trimming left V 0 bases short and J 2 bases short, with 14 bases between. DNA of the CDR3: TGTGCCAGCAGTTACTCCCGACCGAGGGAACCCTACGAGCAGTACTTC. Its protein product is CASSYSRPREPYEQYF.

The V call is TRBV5-1, the J call TRBJ2-6; 7 bases line up with TRBD1. CDR3 length: 15 residues. Germline V gene sequence: CDR1 SGHRS, CDR2 YFSETQ. The V segment lost 4 bases and the J segment 2 bases; nucleotides outside the gene matches: 3. The CDR3 sequence: CASSDDRAGANVLTF. The DNA of the CDR3 is TGCGCCAGCAGCGACGACAGGGCTGGGGCCAACGTCCTGACTTTC.

The chain couples TRBV5-1 to TRBJ2-1; 12 bases are a match to TRBD2. The CDR3 has 14 amino acids. J was trimmed by 6 bases and V by 4 bases; bases with no gene match: 2. The germline V gene encodes CDR1 SGHRS and CDR2 YFSETQ. This CDR3 is CASSRLAGVNEQFF. CDR3 DNA: TGCGCCAGCAGCCGACTAGCGGGGGTCAATGAGCAGTTCTTC. The complete variable domain, with remaining parts taken from reference TRBV5-1 and TRBJ2-1, reads KAGVTQTPRYLIKTRGQQVTLSCSPISGHRSVSWYQQTPGQGLQFLFEYFSETQRNKGNFPGRFSGRQFSNSRSEMNVSTLELGDSALYLCASSRLAGVNEQFFGPGTRLTVL.

The CDR3 protein is CASSPPRQGPTGELFF. The CDR3 DNA reads as TGTGCCAGCAGCCCCCCTCGACAGGGCCCCACCGGGGAGCTGTTTTTT. The chain combines TRBV7-2 with TRBJ2-2, with TRBD1 matching 7 bases. This CDR3 has 16 amino acids. The J segment lost 4 bases and the V segment lost 5 bases, leaving 10 bases of the junction unmatched. In germline, CDR1 is SGHTA, CDR2 FQGNSA.

The CDR3 DNA reads TGTGCCAGCAGCTTTACCCAGGACTATGGCTACACCTTC. Its protein product is CASSFTQDYGYTF. The V and J genes are TRBV7-9 and TRBJ1-2; no firm D call. V was shortened by 3 bases and J by 3 bases, with 8 bases between the two germline ends. Per germline, CDR1 SEHNR and CDR2 FQNEAQ (reference sequence). This CDR3 contains 13 residues.